The rows below give T cell receptor beta chains drawn from one sample of a study of Graves' ophthalmopathy and Graves' hyperthyroidism. Each CDR3 protein gets one entry after TCRdb re-called the multiplex PCR reads with MiXCR. The table lists about 740,000 distinct CDR3 sequences, roughly two fifths of them singletons, with about 40% in the top ten. Sample: peripheral blood. These receptors came from an adult man with Graves' ophthalmopathy. Both conserved end residues are part of each CDR3. D genes are given only for firm matches. Clone size is not always given. Where it is, it says once, few, many or a class for expanded clones.

V gene: TRBV7-2
J gene: TRBJ2-7
D gene: NA
clone size: NA
CDR3 DNA: TGTGCCAGCAGCTTAGAGGGGCGGCAGCTCCTCGTACACGAGCAGTACTTC
CDR3 protein: CASSLEGRQLLVHEQYF

V gene: TRBV5-1
J gene: TRBJ1-2
D gene: TRBD1
clone size: few
CDR3 DNA: TGCGCCAGCAGCTTACATCGGACAGGGGCCCGCCTCTTTTATGGCTACACCTTC
CDR3 protein: CASSLHRTGARLFYGYTF

V gene: TRBV9
J gene: TRBJ2-5
D gene: TRBD1
clone size: few
CDR3 DNA: TGTGCCAGCAGCTCGACAGGGGGCGTCCCGACCCAGTACTTC
CDR3 protein: CASSSTGGVPTQYF

V gene: TRBV10-3
J gene: TRBJ1-3
D gene: NA
clone size: NA
CDR3 DNA: TGTGCCATCAGTGTGGCGCTTCATACAGCTGGAAACACCATATATTTT
CDR3 protein: CAISVALHTAGNTIYF

V gene: TRBV29-1
J gene: TRBJ2-5
D gene: TRBD2
clone size: many
CDR3 DNA: TGCAGCGTCCTGCGGGGGAAAGAGACCCAGTACTTC
CDR3 protein: CSVLRGKETQYF

V gene: TRBV24-1
J gene: TRBJ1-5
D gene: TRBD1
clone size: NA
CDR3 DNA: TGTGCCGGCACTCGGACAGGCTATAATCAGCCCCAGCATTTT
CDR3 protein: CAGTRTGYNQPQHF

V gene: TRBV6-5
J gene: TRBJ1-4
D gene: TRBD1
clone size: NA
CDR3 DNA: TGTGCCAGCAGCACGGACAGGGGTAAACTTAATGAAAAACTGTTTTTT
CDR3 protein: CASSTDRGKLNEKLFF

V gene: TRBV6-6
J gene: TRBJ1-5
D gene: TRBD1
clone size: few
CDR3 DNA: TGTGCCAGCAGTTACTCGGACAGGGGGAGTCAGCCCCAGCATTTT
CDR3 protein: CASSYSDRGSQPQHF

V gene: TRBV19
J gene: TRBJ1-5
D gene: NA
clone size: few
CDR3 DNA: TGTGCCAGTAGTACGCGGGGCCAGGGGAGTCAGCCCCAGCATTTT
CDR3 protein: CASSTRGQGSQPQHF

V gene: TRBV7-9
J gene: TRBJ1-6
D gene: NA
clone size: many
CDR3 DNA: TGTGCCAGCAGCTTAAGGGGTCCGGACAGTAATTCACCCCTCCACTTT
CDR3 protein: CASSLRGPDSNSPLHF

V gene: TRBV10-3
J gene: TRBJ2-6
D gene: NA
clone size: few
CDR3 DNA: TGTGCCAGCAGCGCGGCAGGGGCTGGGGCCAACGTCCTGACTTTC
CDR3 protein: CASSAAGAGANVLTF

V gene: TRBV20-1
J gene: TRBJ2-7
D gene: TRBD1
clone size: NA
CDR3 DNA: TGCAGTGCGATGCCGGGACAGGCGTCCAACTACGAGCAGTACTTC
CDR3 protein: CSAMPGQASNYEQYF

V gene: TRBV6-5
J gene: TRBJ2-5
D gene: TRBD1
clone size: few
CDR3 DNA: TGTGCCAGCAGTTACGGACAGGGACTAGAGACCCAGTACTTC
CDR3 protein: CASSYGQGLETQYF

V gene: TRBV2
J gene: TRBJ2-5
D gene: NA
clone size: few
CDR3 DNA: TGTGCCAGCGCTAGCCTAATGGCCCCGGGACTTCAAGAGACCCAGTACTTC
CDR3 protein: CASASLMAPGLQETQYF

V gene: TRBV7-9
J gene: TRBJ2-2
D gene: NA
clone size: few
CDR3 DNA: TGTGCCAGCAGCTTAGGACATAGCACCGGGGAGCTGTTTTTT
CDR3 protein: CASSLGHSTGELFF

V gene: TRBV7-2
J gene: TRBJ2-5
D gene: TRBD2
clone size: NA
CDR3 DNA: TGTGCCAGCTGGGGGGGGGGACAAGAGACCCAGTACTTC
CDR3 protein: CASWGGGQETQYF

V gene: TRBV10-3
J gene: TRBJ2-2
D gene: NA
clone size: few
CDR3 DNA: TGTGCCATCTCGGGCAGGGAGTCAACCGGGGAGCTGTTTTTT
CDR3 protein: CAISGRESTGELFF

V gene: TRBV12-3/TRBV12-4
J gene: TRBJ1-2
D gene: NA
clone size: few
CDR3 DNA: TGTGCCAGCAGTCTCGGGCTTTCCCAGGGCTACACCTTC
CDR3 protein: CASSLGLSQGYTF

V gene: TRBV29-1
J gene: TRBJ1-2
D gene: TRBD1
clone size: NA
CDR3 DNA: TGCAGCGTTACAAGGGGGACAGGGGGCTACACCTTC
CDR3 protein: CSVTRGTGGYTF

V gene: TRBV15
J gene: TRBJ1-5
D gene: TRBD1
clone size: NA
CDR3 DNA: TGTGCCACCAGCACAGGGGGACAAGAGACCCAGCATTTT
CDR3 protein: CATSTGGQETQHF

V gene: TRBV19
J gene: TRBJ1-5
D gene: NA
clone size: many
CDR3 DNA: TGTGCCAGTATCGGTAGCAATCAGCCCCAGCATTTT
CDR3 protein: CASIGSNQPQHF

V gene: TRBV7-9
J gene: TRBJ2-5
D gene: NA
clone size: NA
CDR3 DNA: TGTGCCAGCAGCTTAGCTCGCCAAGTCCAAGAGACCCAGTACTTC
CDR3 protein: CASSLARQVQETQYF

V gene: TRBV11-2
J gene: TRBJ2-7
D gene: NA
clone size: NA
CDR3 DNA: TGTGCCAGCAGCTTAGGCCCGACAGCCTACGAGCAGTACTTC
CDR3 protein: CASSLGPTAYEQYF

V gene: TRBV7-2
J gene: TRBJ1-1
D gene: NA
clone size: NA
CDR3 DNA: TGTGCCAGCAGTTGGCAGGGGAATGAAGCTTTCTTT
CDR3 protein: CASSWQGNEAFF

V gene: TRBV20-1
J gene: TRBJ2-7
D gene: NA
clone size: many
CDR3 DNA: TGCAGTGCTAGACAAACCCACGAGCAGTACTTC
CDR3 protein: CSARQTHEQYF

V gene: TRBV25-1
J gene: TRBJ1-5
D gene: NA
clone size: few
CDR3 DNA: TGTGCCAGCAGGGGGACGGTCGATCAGCCCCAGCATTTT
CDR3 protein: CASRGTVDQPQHF

V gene: TRBV2
J gene: TRBJ1-6
D gene: TRBD1
clone size: many
CDR3 DNA: TGTGCCAGCAGAGGACAGGCGAATAATTCACCCCTCCACTTT
CDR3 protein: CASRGQANNSPLHF

V gene: TRBV19
J gene: TRBJ2-7
D gene: NA
clone size: NA
CDR3 DNA: TGTGCCACCAGAGGAGCGGAGCCCCCCTACGAGCAGTACTTC
CDR3 protein: CATRGAEPPYEQYF

V gene: TRBV6-5
J gene: TRBJ2-5
D gene: TRBD2
clone size: many
CDR3 DNA: TGTGCCAGCAGTTGGGGGGGCCAAGAGACCCAGTACTTC
CDR3 protein: CASSWGGQETQYF

V gene: TRBV7-2
J gene: TRBJ2-5
D gene: NA
clone size: NA
CDR3 DNA: TGTGCCAGCAGCTTAGATTCGGGGGAAGAGACCCAGTACTTC
CDR3 protein: CASSLDSGEETQYF

V gene: TRBV6-5
J gene: TRBJ1-3
D gene: TRBD1
clone size: many
CDR3 DNA: TGTGCCAGCAGCAGGGACAGGGGAAACACCATATATTTT
CDR3 protein: CASSRDRGNTIYF

V gene: TRBV2
J gene: TRBJ2-7
D gene: TRBD1
clone size: few
CDR3 DNA: TGTGCCAGCAGTGTGGCGGGACAGGGGTACAACGAGCAGTACTTC
CDR3 protein: CASSVAGQGYNEQYF

V gene: TRBV20-1
J gene: TRBJ1-2
D gene: TRBD1
clone size: many
CDR3 DNA: TGCAGTGCCCGGGGACAGGGCTTCGGCTACACCTTC
CDR3 protein: CSARGQGFGYTF

V gene: TRBV20-1
J gene: TRBJ2-7
D gene: NA
clone size: NA
CDR3 DNA: TGCAGTGCTAGAGCTGGGTCGGGGCGCGAGCAGTACTTC
CDR3 protein: CSARAGSGREQYF

V gene: TRBV5-6
J gene: TRBJ2-7
D gene: TRBD1
clone size: few
CDR3 DNA: TGTGCCAGCAGCTTATTACCTCCAGGGGGCGACATTGTTGAGCAGTACTTC
CDR3 protein: CASSLLPPGGDIVEQYF

V gene: TRBV6-5
J gene: TRBJ1-1
D gene: NA
clone size: many
CDR3 DNA: TGTGCCAGCAGTTACTCGGGAGGGAACACTGAAGCTTTCTTT
CDR3 protein: CASSYSGGNTEAFF

V gene: TRBV14
J gene: TRBJ2-7
D gene: NA
clone size: few
CDR3 DNA: TGTGCCAGCAGCCAATTCGGTCCCTACGAGCAGTACTTC
CDR3 protein: CASSQFGPYEQYF

V gene: TRBV15
J gene: TRBJ1-1
D gene: TRBD1
clone size: many
CDR3 DNA: TGTGCCACCAGCATAAACAGGGGGTGGAACACTGAAGCTTTCTTT
CDR3 protein: CATSINRGWNTEAFF

V gene: TRBV12-3/TRBV12-4
J gene: TRBJ1-5
D gene: NA
clone size: NA
CDR3 DNA: TGTGCCAGCAGTCAAACTAGAAGGCAGCCCCAGCATTTT
CDR3 protein: CASSQTRRQPQHF

V gene: TRBV9
J gene: TRBJ2-3
D gene: TRBD2
clone size: NA
CDR3 DNA: TGTGCCAGCAGCCTCCAGGGCGGGAGGGATACGCAGTATTTT
CDR3 protein: CASSLQGGRDTQYF

V gene: TRBV20-1
J gene: TRBJ1-1
D gene: TRBD1
clone size: NA
CDR3 DNA: TGCAGTGCTAGAGTCCCCGGGACAGCGAAGGCTTTCTTT
CDR3 protein: CSARVPGTAKAFF

V gene: TRBV29-1
J gene: TRBJ2-7
D gene: NA
clone size: many
CDR3 DNA: TGCAGCGTTTTGAGCAACGAGCAGTACTTC
CDR3 protein: CSVLSNEQYF